A selection of T cell receptor beta chains follows, all from one sample in a study of shared clonotypes between healthy human individuals. Only in-frame clones appear in the TCRdb table, and some are missing; sequencing was by immunoSEQ multiplex PCR. The sample includes about 2.3 million clones, approximately 93% of them seen just once. Specimen: naive CD4+ T cells from PBMCs. Every receptor here comes from a man younger than 35 in good health. Some clones in this sample may be carry-over from other donors' samples. The conserved cysteine and the conserved F or W are not part of the CDR3 here.

12	TRBJ1-5	TRBV9	ASSPNPDSRSQH
11	TRBJ1-1	TRBV28	ASRQGMYTEAF
12	TRBJ2-5	TRBV5-1	ASSMGPNQETQY
13	TRBJ1-4	TRBV6-5	ASSLNRGRAEKLF
11	TRBJ2-3	TRBV29-1	SAKTSGTDTQY
12	TRBJ1-4	TRBV6-1	ASSAGGHNEKLF
12	TRBJ2-7	TRBV14	ASSYRLALGEQY
11	TRBJ1-2	TRBV2	ASSGSRADGYT
12	TRBJ2-3	TRBV5-5	ASSLVPSTDTQY
13	TRBJ1-2	TRBV5-1	ASSPGQGRIYGYT
18	TRBJ2-1	TRBV18	ASSPLRTSGGGSSYNEQF
13	TRBJ2-7	TRBV5-4	ASSLGSGRADEQY
11	TRBJ1-2	TRBV5-1	ASSLAGQGVYT
14	TRBJ2-2	TRBV7-2	ASSLLKLAPTGELF
15	TRBJ1-3	TRBV19	ASSKRDRTHSGNTIY
13	TRBJ1-1	TRBV5-5	ASSLLLDRGTEAF
11	TRBJ1-1	TRBV29-1	SGHRSGNTEAF
13	TRBJ2-7	TRBV28	ASIGTSGLPYEQY
12	TRBJ2-5	TRBV7-2	ASSLSGRPETQY